A single sample is the source of the 22 T cell receptor beta chains below, sequenced in a study of blood T cell dynamics during melanoma immunotherapy. This sample's time point: week 3, after first cycle of checkpoint inhibitor. Method: immunoSEQ multiplex PCR; TCRdb's copy keeps in-frame clones and lacks some. The table shows about 5,600 clones, with around four fifths occurring only once. Material: blood, obtained from a patient treated with checkpoint blockade. The receptor set was obtained from a human donor with melanoma. Some clones in this sample may be carry-over from other donors' samples.

This clone has just one count. This chain connects TRBV7-9 to TRBJ1-1, with no clear D. Per the germline V gene, CDR1 is SEHNR and CDR2 is FQNEAQ (reference sequence). The CDR3 has 15 amino acids. V lost 11 bases and J 3 bases, leaving 22 bases between the germline ends. The CDR3 bases are TGTGCCTCAATGGCCTCGGTAAGGATGGACACTGAAGCTTTCTTT. Its translation is CASMASVRMDTEAFF.

This clone was seen only a few times. This chain joins TRBV19 and TRBJ2-2; D gene uncertain. Trimming took 1 base from V and 7 from J, leaving 19 bases between them. Germline V lookup: CDR1 LNHDA, CDR2 SQIVND (reference sequence). CDR3 size: 17 residues. The CDR3 sequence: CASSIVARIWKSGELFF. CDR3 nucleotides: TGTGCCAGTAGTATAGTCGCCAGGATCTGGAAGAGCGGGGAGCTGTTTTTT. Full variable domain (rest looked up from reference TRBV19 and TRBJ2-2): DGGITQSPKYLFRKEGQNVTLSCEQNLNHDAMYWYRQDPGQGLRLIYYSQIVNDFQKGDIAEGYSVSREKKESFPLTVTSAQKNPTAFYLCASSIVARIWKSGELFFGEGSRLTVL.

The chain uses TRBV12-2 and TRBJ2-3; TRBD2, the table's D call, lacks a check against the DNA. TRBV12-2 constitutes a pseudogene. This CDR3 has 20 amino acids. Here the CDR3 reads CASRLAQGPSGRAPTDTQYF. The CDR3 nucleotides are TGTGCAAGTCGCTTAGCCCAGGGCCCTAGCGGGAGAGCGCCAACAGATACGCAGTATTTT.

This chain uses TRBV19 with TRBJ1-1, with 9 bases that match TRBD1. Germline CDR1 reads LNHDA; CDR2 reads SQIVND (reference sequence). V was pared by 4 bases and J by 8 bases, with 8 bases of the junction left unmatched. There are 14 residues in the CDR3. CDR3 region: CASSNTGGASEAFF. For the CDR3, the DNA is TGTGCCAGTAGTAATACAGGGGGCGCTTCGGAAGCTTTCTTT.

This sequence joins TRBV5-1 and TRBJ1-2; D remains ambiguous. Germline V CDR1 and CDR2: SGHRS, YFSETQ. V lost 4 bases and J lost 1, with 8 bases in between. The CDR3 extends over 13 amino acids. CDR3 residues: CASSLENNYGYTF. The DNA of the CDR3 is TGCGCCAGCAGCCTAGAGAATAACTATGGCTACACCTTC.

Concerning this clone itself: At one end, the junction sequence differs from germline, possibly due to a read error. This sequence joins TRBV11-3 and TRBJ1-1, with 8 bases fitting TRBD1. The CDR3 totals 12 residues. Germline V gene data show CDR1 as SGHNT and CDR2 as YENEEA. The CDR3 reads CASSLGQGKVSF. The CDR3 DNA reads TGTGCCAGCAGCCTAGGACAGGGAAAGGTTTCCTTT.

The V gene is TRBV6-1, the J gene TRBJ2-1; D not certain. The CDR3 loop spans 15 amino acids. V was shortened by 3 bases and J by 4 bases, with 13 bases between the two germline ends. Germline V lookup: CDR1 MNHNS, CDR2 SASEGT. The CDR3 is CASSDTALPYNEQFF. The CDR3 DNA reads TGTGCCAGCAGTGATACAGCCCTCCCATACAATGAGCAGTTCTTC.

The chain has TRBV4-1 and TRBJ1-5; the match to TRBD1 covers 8 bases. Trimming cost V 0 bases and J 7 bases; bases outside gene matches: 11. Germline CDR1 and CDR2: MGHRA and YSYEKL. This CDR3 contains 17 residues. CDR3 sequence (DNA): TGCGCCAGCAGCCAAGACCGTTCAGGGGGCTTGGGACAGCCCCAGCATTTT. It specifies CASSQDRSGGLGQPQHF.

This chain uses TRBV19 with TRBJ2-6; a weak D match, TRBD2 (6 bases). V shed 5 bases and J shed 9 bases, with 11 bases lying between them. There are 13 residues in the CDR3. Germline CDR1 reads LNHDA; CDR2 reads SQIVND (reference sequence). Here the CDR3 DNA reads TGTGCCAGTAGTCTCTGGGAGGTCAACGTCCTGACTTTC. This sequence encodes CASSLWEVNVLTF.

As concerns this clone: Only one base separates this from a far larger clonotype, so it likely reflects a read error. The chain has TRBV5-6 and TRBJ1-5; weak D call: TRBD1 (6 bases). CDR1 SGHDT and CDR2 YYEEEE come from the germline V gene. This CDR3 is built from 13 residues. The CDR3 nucleotides read TGTGCCTGCAGCTTGGCAGGGGATCAGCCCCAGCATTTT. It is translated as CACSLAGDQPQHF.

J is TRBJ2-3 and V is TRBV9; 10 nucleotides line up with TRBD1. CDR3 length: 17 residues. V shed 0 bases and J 2 bases; nucleotides not matched to a gene: 6. CDR1 is SGDLS and CDR2 is YYNGEE in the germline V gene. The CDR3 here is CASSVDRDRGLTDTQYF. CDR3 DNA sequence: TGTGCCAGCAGCGTAGACCGGGACAGGGGCCTCACAGATACGCAGTATTTT.

This clone was seen a handful of times. This chain links TRBV30 with TRBJ1-1; D unclear. Trimming took 2 bases from V and 8 from J, leaving 6 bases between them. Looked up from germline, CDR1 is GTSNPN and CDR2 is SVGIG (reference sequence). This CDR3 spans 10 amino acids. CDR3: CAWSRSEAFF. Written as DNA, the CDR3 is TGTGCCTGGAGTAGGAGCGAAGCTTTCTTT.

V usage is TRBV2 and J usage is TRBJ1-1; the D is unclear. CDR3 size: 13 residues. CDR1 SNHLY and CDR2 FYNNEI come from the germline V gene. V gave up 2 bases and J gave up 7 bases, with 11 bases separating them. In DNA form, the CDR3 reads TGTGCCAGCAGTGAAACATGGCATGATGAAGCTTTCTTT. Protein product: CASSETWHDEAFF.

In its sample, this clone was seen once. The CDR3 protein is CASSDPRDGQYEQYF. The CDR3 DNA follows: TGTGCCAGCAGTGACCCTCGGGACGGACAATACGAGCAGTACTTC. The V gene is TRBV6-1, the J gene TRBJ2-7; tentatively, D is TRBD1 or TRBD2 (5 bases each). CDR3 length: 15 residues. Per the germline V gene, CDR1 is MNHNS and CDR2 is SASEGT. Trimming pared 3 bases from V and 4 bases from J, leaving 16 bases between.

The sample holds one count of this clone. The chain links TRBV7-2 to TRBJ2-7, with unresolved D. The V and J ends lost 5 bases and 7 bases respectively, with 15 bases between them. The germline CDR1 and CDR2 sequences are SGHTA and FQGNSA. CDR3 size: 13 residues. CDR3 bases: TGTGCCAGCAGCCCGACCAGGTTACAGGAGCAGTACTTC. Translated: CASSPTRLQEQYF.

The chain recombines TRBV19 with TRBJ1-5; TRBD1 aligns across 7 bases. Germline-derived CDR1 and CDR2 are LNHDA and SQIVND (reference sequence). Trimming took 0 bases from V and 2 from J; bases not matched to a gene: 10. CDR3 length: 18 residues. The CDR3 sequence: CASSIETQGFGGNQPQHF. CDR3 in DNA: TGTGCCAGTAGTATAGAGACACAGGGGTTTGGTGGCAATCAGCCCCAGCATTTT.

The rearrangement links TRBV5-6 to TRBJ1-5, with D uncertain. V lost 0 bases and J 3 bases, leaving 7 bases between the germline ends. This CDR3 has 14 amino acids. Germline CDR1 and CDR2: SGHDT and YYEEEE. As DNA, the CDR3 is TGTGCCAGCAGCTTGGGAAGACTCAATCAGCCCCAGCATTTT. Its translation: CASSLGRLNQPQHF.

The chain has TRBV6-6 and TRBJ1-5; no reliable D call. Germline loops: CDR1 MNHNY, CDR2 SVGAGI (reference sequence). This CDR3 contains 15 residues. V was cut by 3 bases and J by 8 bases, with 17 bases left in between. The CDR3 here is CASSYSDGKREPQHF. CDR3 in DNA: TGTGCCAGCAGTTATTCCGACGGGAAGCGAGAGCCCCAGCATTTT.

This clone has more than one count but fewer than ten. CDR3 bases: TGTGCCAGCAGCTTAGAGCGGGAATACGAGCAGTACTTC. Translated, it gives CASSLEREYEQYF. This sequence joins TRBV5-6 and TRBJ2-7; 7 nucleotides agree with TRBD2. V lost 2 bases and J lost 4; bases outside the gene matches: 3. The CDR3 spans 13 residues. CDR1 and CDR2 (germline): SGHDT, YYEEEE.

The genes are TRBV29-1 and TRBJ1-6; possible D gene TRBD1, 5 bases. Germline V gene data show CDR1 as SQVTM and CDR2 as ANQGSEA. This CDR3 contains 9 residues. V lost 8 bases, J lost 13 bases, and 9 bases lay in between. The CDR3 sequence is CSPGRPLHF. CDR3 coding DNA: TGCAGCCCGGGACGGCCCCTCCACTTT. The entire variable domain, with the rest obtained from reference TRBV29-1 and TRBJ1-6, is as follows: SAVISQKPSRDICQRGTSLTIQCQVDSQVTMMFWYRQQPGQSLTLIATANQGSEATYESGFVIDKFPISRPNLTFSTLTVSNMSPEDSSIYLCSPGRPLHFGNGTRLTVT.

DNA of the CDR3: TGTGCCAGCAGTGCCACCCCAGGGAATTCACCCCTCCACTTT. This translates into CASSATPGNSPLHF. The chain is built from TRBV6-4 and TRBJ1-6; TRBD1 is a possible D gene (5 bases). Trimming left V 4 bases short and J 7 bases short, with 11 bases between. The CDR3 sequence is 14 residues long. In germline, CDR1 is MRHNA, CDR2 SNTAGT.

V usage is TRBV6-1 and J usage is TRBJ1-5; D is unclear. The CDR3 contains 14 residues. In germline, CDR1 is MNHNS, CDR2 SASEGT. The ends were cut back, 3 bases at V and 4 bases at J, with 10 bases in the middle. CDR3 protein: CASSDNGWNQPQHF. The CDR3 region has the DNA TGTGCCAGCAGTGATAACGGCTGGAATCAGCCCCAGCATTTT.